The rows below give T cell receptor beta chains drawn from one sample of a study of radiotherapy plus CTLA-4 blockade in lung cancer. The assay was immunoSEQ multiplex PCR, and TCRdb's table has in-frame clones only and misses some. The repertoire holds over 80,000 clones, with around 90% as singletons. Sequenced material: peripheral blood, taken from a patient treated with radiotherapy plus ipilimumab. The receptors stem from a human donor with non-small cell lung cancer that progressed on radiotherapy plus ipilimumab. Each CDR3 is given with its conserved first and last residue. D genes are given only for firm matches. Where a row states a size, it is once, few, many or the class of an expanded clone; other rows omit it.

D: -
size: -
J: TRBJ2-2
V: TRBV29-1
CDR3: CSVKVGGVHTGELFF
DNA: TGCAGCGTCAAAGTAGGAGGAGTCCATACCGGGGAGCTGTTTTTT

D: -
size: -
J: TRBJ1-2
V: TRBV28
CDR3: CASSLLGREAYGYTF
DNA: TGTGCCAGCAGTCTTCTCGGCAGGGAGGCCTATGGCTACACCTTC

D: -
size: -
J: TRBJ2-1
V: TRBV10-1
CDR3: CASSESGLNNEQFF
DNA: TGCGCCAGCAGTGAGTCGGGACTTAACAATGAGCAGTTCTTC

D: -
size: -
J: TRBJ1-1
V: TRBV6-1
CDR3: CASSGPAALGAFF
DNA: TGTGCCAGCAGTGGACCGGCCGCATTGGGCGCTTTCTTT

D: TRBD2
size: -
J: TRBJ2-1
V: TRBV5-6
CDR3: CASSRTSGSYSYNEQFF
DNA: TGTGCCAGCAGCCGGACTAGCGGGAGCTACTCCTACAATGAGCAGTTCTTC

D: TRBD2
size: -
J: TRBJ2-2
V: TRBV5-1
CDR3: CASSSPGLAGGSNTGELFF
DNA: TGCGCCAGCAGCTCACCTGGACTAGCGGGAGGTTCGAACACCGGGGAGCTGTTTTTT

D: -
size: -
J: TRBJ2-7
V: TRBV11-3
CDR3: CASTRPGDPYEQYF
DNA: TGTGCCAGCACCCGCCCGGGGGACCCCTACGAGCAGTACTTC

D: -
size: -
J: TRBJ1-1
V: TRBV6-1
CDR3: CASTFSRGNTEAFF
DNA: TGTGCCAGCACCTTCAGTAGGGGGAACACTGAAGCTTTCTTT

D: -
size: -
J: TRBJ2-7
V: TRBV21-1
CDR3: CASSQDGLPSYEQYF
DNA: TGTGCCAGCAGCCAAGATGGACTCCCCTCCTACGAGCAGTACTTC

D: -
size: -
J: TRBJ1-2
V: TRBV4-3
CDR3: CASSQEYHTAYGYTF
DNA: TGCGCCAGCAGCCAAGAATATCACACGGCATATGGCTACACCTTC

D: TRBD2
size: -
J: TRBJ2-7
V: TRBV5-6
CDR3: CASSPSGGEQYF
DNA: TGTGCCAGCAGCCCTAGCGGGGGCGAGCAGTACTTC

D: -
size: -
J: TRBJ2-7
V: TRBV5-1
CDR3: CATSDGLTYEQYF
DNA: TGCGCCACTTCGGACGGGCTTACCTACGAGCAGTACTTC

D: TRBD2
size: -
J: TRBJ2-1
V: TRBV9
CDR3: CASSPGTSGHNEQFF
DNA: TGTGCCAGCAGCCCCGGGACTAGCGGCCACAATGAGCAGTTCTTC

D: -
size: -
J: TRBJ2-3
V: TRBV7-8
CDR3: CASSLSRNILSTDTQYF
DNA: TGTGCCAGCAGTCTCTCGAGGAACATACTAAGCACAGATACGCAGTATTTT

D: TRBD2
size: -
J: TRBJ2-5
V: TRBV30
CDR3: CAWSVALFQLRLAGGQETQYF
DNA: TGTGCCTGGAGTGTGGCCCTCTTCCAACTCCGACTAGCGGGGGGGCAAGAGACCCAGTACTTC

D: TRBD2
size: -
J: TRBJ2-7
V: TRBV6-1
CDR3: CASSGALGGRREQYF
DNA: TGTGCCAGCAGTGGGGCCCTAGGCGGGAGGAGGGAGCAGTACTTC

D: -
size: -
J: TRBJ1-5
V: TRBV6-1
CDR3: CASSGNSNQPQHF
DNA: TGTGCCAGTTCAGGGAATAGCAATCAGCCCCAGCATTTT

D: TRBD1
size: once
J: TRBJ2-7
V: TRBV19
CDR3: CASTPKGQGIFYEQYF
DNA: TGTGCCAGTACCCCAAAGGGACAGGGGATTTTCTACGAGCAGTACTTC

D: -
size: -
J: TRBJ1-5
V: TRBV4-3
CDR3: CASSQDWAGAQPQHF
DNA: TGCGCCAGCAGCCAAGATTGGGCAGGGGCCCAGCCCCAGCATTTT

D: TRBD1
size: -
J: TRBJ1-2
V: TRBV5-4
CDR3: CASSPDRVRGYGYTF
DNA: TGTGCCAGCAGCCCTGACAGGGTGAGGGGCTATGGCTACACCTTC

D: -
size: -
J: TRBJ1-2
V: TRBV2
CDR3: CASSAGGLAYGYTF
DNA: TGTGCCAGCAGTGCTGGGGGTCTCGCCTATGGCTACACCTTC

D: -
size: -
J: TRBJ1-1
V: TRBV12-5
CDR3: CASLSQFGTEAFF
DNA: TGTGCTAGCCTATCTCAATTTGGGACTGAAGCTTTCTTT

D: -
size: once
J: TRBJ1-4
V: TRBV27
CDR3: CASRGPLNEKLFF
DNA: TGTGCCAGTAGGGGCCCCCTTAATGAAAAACTGTTTTTT

D: -
size: -
J: TRBJ1-4
V: TRBV6-4
CDR3: CASTRGRVATNEKLFF
DNA: TGTGCCAGCACCCGGGGACGAGTTGCAACTAATGAAAAACTGTTTTTT

D: -
size: -
J: TRBJ2-5
V: TRBV18
CDR3: CASSPRGGQGMETQYF
DNA: TGTGCCAGCTCACCTAGGGGTGGGCAGGGGATGGAGACCCAGTACTTC

D: -
size: -
J: TRBJ2-1
V: TRBV10-3
CDR3: CAISETVVPSLSSYNEQFF
DNA: TGTGCCATCAGTGAGACAGTTGTCCCCTCGTTGAGCTCCTACAATGAGCAGTTCTTC

D: -
size: -
J: TRBJ2-3
V: TRBV28
CDR3: CASGGHRTDTQYF
DNA: TGTGCCAGCGGGGGACATCGCACAGATACGCAGTATTTT

D: -
size: -
J: TRBJ2-7
V: TRBV6-1
CDR3: CASSEVLGDSYEQYF
DNA: TGTGCCAGCAGTGAAGTTCTGGGGGACTCCTACGAGCAGTACTTC

D: -
size: -
J: TRBJ2-5
V: TRBV28
CDR3: CASSSQEYQETQYF
DNA: TGTGCCAGCAGTTCACAGGAATACCAAGAGACCCAGTACTTC

D: TRBD1
size: few
J: TRBJ1-6
V: TRBV27
CDR3: CASRTGGQGGISNSPLHF
DNA: TGTGCCAGCAGAACCGGGGGGCAGGGGGGGATCTCTAATTCACCCCTCCACTTT

D: -
size: -
J: TRBJ2-7
V: TRBV27
CDR3: CASSLSRGRSYEQYF
DNA: TGTGCCAGCAGTTTGTCTCGTGGGAGGTCCTACGAGCAGTACTTC

D: -
size: -
J: TRBJ2-1
V: TRBV27
CDR3: CASRLPSWDEQFF
DNA: TGTGCCAGCAGACTGCCCAGCTGGGATGAGCAGTTCTTC

D: -
size: -
J: TRBJ1-4
V: TRBV21-1
CDR3: CASSNGEVATNEKLFF
DNA: TGTGCCAGCAGCAACGGGGAGGTGGCGACTAATGAAAAACTGTTTTTT

D: -
size: -
J: TRBJ2-7
V: TRBV6-5
CDR3: CASSLTNVGGQYF
DNA: TGTGCCAGCAGTCTTACAAATGTAGGAGGGCAGTACTTC

D: -
size: once
J: TRBJ2-7
V: TRBV5-1
CDR3: CASSSGGASVEQYF
DNA: TGCGCCAGCAGCTCCGGCGGCGCCTCAGTGGAGCAGTACTTC

D: -
size: -
J: TRBJ2-5
V: TRBV13
CDR3: CASSFGRDQETQYF
DNA: TGTGCCAGCAGCTTCGGGCGGGACCAAGAGACCCAGTACTTC

D: TRBD2
size: once
J: TRBJ2-5
V: TRBV15
CDR3: CATSRTSGSGETQYF
DNA: TGTGCCACCAGCAGGACTAGCGGGAGTGGAGAGACCCAGTACTTC

D: TRBD1
size: -
J: TRBJ1-5
V: TRBV19
CDR3: CASSPTGGAGQPQHF
DNA: TGTGCCAGTAGCCCGACAGGGGGCGCCGGGCAGCCCCAGCATTTT

D: -
size: -
J: TRBJ2-5
V: TRBV15
CDR3: CATSRDVVGQETQYF
DNA: TGTGCCACCAGCAGAGATGTGGTGGGACAAGAGACCCAGTACTTC

D: TRBD2
size: few
J: TRBJ2-1
V: TRBV9
CDR3: CASSVGWASGTVEQFF
DNA: TGTGCCAGCAGCGTAGGGTGGGCTAGCGGGACGGTTGAGCAGTTCTTC

D: TRBD2
size: -
J: TRBJ2-7
V: TRBV7-2
CDR3: CASSLGGGGVYEQYF
DNA: TGTGCCAGCAGCTTAGGAGGCGGGGGGGTCTACGAGCAGTACTTC

D: TRBD1
size: -
J: TRBJ1-6
V: TRBV7-2
CDR3: CASSYEGASYNSPLHF
DNA: TGTGCCAGCAGCTACGAGGGGGCCTCCTATAATTCACCCCTCCACTTT